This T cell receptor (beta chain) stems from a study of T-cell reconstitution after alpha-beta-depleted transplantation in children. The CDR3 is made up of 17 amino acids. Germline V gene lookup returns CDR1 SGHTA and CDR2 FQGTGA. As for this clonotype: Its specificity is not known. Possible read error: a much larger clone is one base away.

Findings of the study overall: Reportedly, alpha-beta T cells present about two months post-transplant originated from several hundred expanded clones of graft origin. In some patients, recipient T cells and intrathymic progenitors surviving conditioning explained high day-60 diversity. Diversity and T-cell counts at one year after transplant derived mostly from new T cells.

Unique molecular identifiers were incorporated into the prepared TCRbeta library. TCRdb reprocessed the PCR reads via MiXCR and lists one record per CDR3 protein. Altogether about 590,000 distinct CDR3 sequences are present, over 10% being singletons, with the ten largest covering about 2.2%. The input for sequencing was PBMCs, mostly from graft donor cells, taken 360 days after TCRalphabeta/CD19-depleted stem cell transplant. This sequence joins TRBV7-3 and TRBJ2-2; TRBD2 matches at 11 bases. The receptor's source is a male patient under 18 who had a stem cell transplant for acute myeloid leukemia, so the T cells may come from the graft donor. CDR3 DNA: TGTGCCATCAGCCACCAAACTAGCGGGAGAACAGCCGGGGAGCTGTTTTTT. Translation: CAISHQTSGRTAGELFF. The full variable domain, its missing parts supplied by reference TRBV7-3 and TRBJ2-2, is GAGVSQTPSNKVTEKGKYVELRCDPISGHTALYWYRQSLGQGPEFLIYFQGTGAADDSGLPNDRFFAVRPEGSVSTLKIQRTERGDSAVYLCAISHQTSGRTAGELFFGEGSRLTVL.